This T cell receptor beta chain was identified during a study of cytomegalovirus exposure and HLA in healthy donors. Remarks on this clone: Antigen: not known.

Study results and caveats: Testing in vitro showed a few CMV-associated chains specific for CMV antigens.

Germline V gives CDR1 GTSNPN, CDR2 SVGIG (reference sequence). The V segment lost 2 bases and the J segment 3 bases; nucleotides outside the gene matches: 7. CDR3 size: 15 residues. It was with 60 Vbeta and 13 Jbeta primers that the PCR ran. The table came from immunoSEQ multiplex PCR; TCRdb's copy has only in-frame clones and leaves some out. Of approximately 150,000 clones listed, roughly four fifths were seen once; the top ten hold roughly 10%. V usage is TRBV30 and J usage is TRBJ2-5, with TRBD1 matching over 9 bases. The receptor was isolated from a woman aged 55-69 years in good health and CMV-seropositive. The specimen was PBMCs. The CDR3 protein is CAWSTTGGMKETQYF. CDR3 in DNA: TGTGCCTGGAGTACGACAGGGGGGATGAAAGAGACCCAGTACTTC.